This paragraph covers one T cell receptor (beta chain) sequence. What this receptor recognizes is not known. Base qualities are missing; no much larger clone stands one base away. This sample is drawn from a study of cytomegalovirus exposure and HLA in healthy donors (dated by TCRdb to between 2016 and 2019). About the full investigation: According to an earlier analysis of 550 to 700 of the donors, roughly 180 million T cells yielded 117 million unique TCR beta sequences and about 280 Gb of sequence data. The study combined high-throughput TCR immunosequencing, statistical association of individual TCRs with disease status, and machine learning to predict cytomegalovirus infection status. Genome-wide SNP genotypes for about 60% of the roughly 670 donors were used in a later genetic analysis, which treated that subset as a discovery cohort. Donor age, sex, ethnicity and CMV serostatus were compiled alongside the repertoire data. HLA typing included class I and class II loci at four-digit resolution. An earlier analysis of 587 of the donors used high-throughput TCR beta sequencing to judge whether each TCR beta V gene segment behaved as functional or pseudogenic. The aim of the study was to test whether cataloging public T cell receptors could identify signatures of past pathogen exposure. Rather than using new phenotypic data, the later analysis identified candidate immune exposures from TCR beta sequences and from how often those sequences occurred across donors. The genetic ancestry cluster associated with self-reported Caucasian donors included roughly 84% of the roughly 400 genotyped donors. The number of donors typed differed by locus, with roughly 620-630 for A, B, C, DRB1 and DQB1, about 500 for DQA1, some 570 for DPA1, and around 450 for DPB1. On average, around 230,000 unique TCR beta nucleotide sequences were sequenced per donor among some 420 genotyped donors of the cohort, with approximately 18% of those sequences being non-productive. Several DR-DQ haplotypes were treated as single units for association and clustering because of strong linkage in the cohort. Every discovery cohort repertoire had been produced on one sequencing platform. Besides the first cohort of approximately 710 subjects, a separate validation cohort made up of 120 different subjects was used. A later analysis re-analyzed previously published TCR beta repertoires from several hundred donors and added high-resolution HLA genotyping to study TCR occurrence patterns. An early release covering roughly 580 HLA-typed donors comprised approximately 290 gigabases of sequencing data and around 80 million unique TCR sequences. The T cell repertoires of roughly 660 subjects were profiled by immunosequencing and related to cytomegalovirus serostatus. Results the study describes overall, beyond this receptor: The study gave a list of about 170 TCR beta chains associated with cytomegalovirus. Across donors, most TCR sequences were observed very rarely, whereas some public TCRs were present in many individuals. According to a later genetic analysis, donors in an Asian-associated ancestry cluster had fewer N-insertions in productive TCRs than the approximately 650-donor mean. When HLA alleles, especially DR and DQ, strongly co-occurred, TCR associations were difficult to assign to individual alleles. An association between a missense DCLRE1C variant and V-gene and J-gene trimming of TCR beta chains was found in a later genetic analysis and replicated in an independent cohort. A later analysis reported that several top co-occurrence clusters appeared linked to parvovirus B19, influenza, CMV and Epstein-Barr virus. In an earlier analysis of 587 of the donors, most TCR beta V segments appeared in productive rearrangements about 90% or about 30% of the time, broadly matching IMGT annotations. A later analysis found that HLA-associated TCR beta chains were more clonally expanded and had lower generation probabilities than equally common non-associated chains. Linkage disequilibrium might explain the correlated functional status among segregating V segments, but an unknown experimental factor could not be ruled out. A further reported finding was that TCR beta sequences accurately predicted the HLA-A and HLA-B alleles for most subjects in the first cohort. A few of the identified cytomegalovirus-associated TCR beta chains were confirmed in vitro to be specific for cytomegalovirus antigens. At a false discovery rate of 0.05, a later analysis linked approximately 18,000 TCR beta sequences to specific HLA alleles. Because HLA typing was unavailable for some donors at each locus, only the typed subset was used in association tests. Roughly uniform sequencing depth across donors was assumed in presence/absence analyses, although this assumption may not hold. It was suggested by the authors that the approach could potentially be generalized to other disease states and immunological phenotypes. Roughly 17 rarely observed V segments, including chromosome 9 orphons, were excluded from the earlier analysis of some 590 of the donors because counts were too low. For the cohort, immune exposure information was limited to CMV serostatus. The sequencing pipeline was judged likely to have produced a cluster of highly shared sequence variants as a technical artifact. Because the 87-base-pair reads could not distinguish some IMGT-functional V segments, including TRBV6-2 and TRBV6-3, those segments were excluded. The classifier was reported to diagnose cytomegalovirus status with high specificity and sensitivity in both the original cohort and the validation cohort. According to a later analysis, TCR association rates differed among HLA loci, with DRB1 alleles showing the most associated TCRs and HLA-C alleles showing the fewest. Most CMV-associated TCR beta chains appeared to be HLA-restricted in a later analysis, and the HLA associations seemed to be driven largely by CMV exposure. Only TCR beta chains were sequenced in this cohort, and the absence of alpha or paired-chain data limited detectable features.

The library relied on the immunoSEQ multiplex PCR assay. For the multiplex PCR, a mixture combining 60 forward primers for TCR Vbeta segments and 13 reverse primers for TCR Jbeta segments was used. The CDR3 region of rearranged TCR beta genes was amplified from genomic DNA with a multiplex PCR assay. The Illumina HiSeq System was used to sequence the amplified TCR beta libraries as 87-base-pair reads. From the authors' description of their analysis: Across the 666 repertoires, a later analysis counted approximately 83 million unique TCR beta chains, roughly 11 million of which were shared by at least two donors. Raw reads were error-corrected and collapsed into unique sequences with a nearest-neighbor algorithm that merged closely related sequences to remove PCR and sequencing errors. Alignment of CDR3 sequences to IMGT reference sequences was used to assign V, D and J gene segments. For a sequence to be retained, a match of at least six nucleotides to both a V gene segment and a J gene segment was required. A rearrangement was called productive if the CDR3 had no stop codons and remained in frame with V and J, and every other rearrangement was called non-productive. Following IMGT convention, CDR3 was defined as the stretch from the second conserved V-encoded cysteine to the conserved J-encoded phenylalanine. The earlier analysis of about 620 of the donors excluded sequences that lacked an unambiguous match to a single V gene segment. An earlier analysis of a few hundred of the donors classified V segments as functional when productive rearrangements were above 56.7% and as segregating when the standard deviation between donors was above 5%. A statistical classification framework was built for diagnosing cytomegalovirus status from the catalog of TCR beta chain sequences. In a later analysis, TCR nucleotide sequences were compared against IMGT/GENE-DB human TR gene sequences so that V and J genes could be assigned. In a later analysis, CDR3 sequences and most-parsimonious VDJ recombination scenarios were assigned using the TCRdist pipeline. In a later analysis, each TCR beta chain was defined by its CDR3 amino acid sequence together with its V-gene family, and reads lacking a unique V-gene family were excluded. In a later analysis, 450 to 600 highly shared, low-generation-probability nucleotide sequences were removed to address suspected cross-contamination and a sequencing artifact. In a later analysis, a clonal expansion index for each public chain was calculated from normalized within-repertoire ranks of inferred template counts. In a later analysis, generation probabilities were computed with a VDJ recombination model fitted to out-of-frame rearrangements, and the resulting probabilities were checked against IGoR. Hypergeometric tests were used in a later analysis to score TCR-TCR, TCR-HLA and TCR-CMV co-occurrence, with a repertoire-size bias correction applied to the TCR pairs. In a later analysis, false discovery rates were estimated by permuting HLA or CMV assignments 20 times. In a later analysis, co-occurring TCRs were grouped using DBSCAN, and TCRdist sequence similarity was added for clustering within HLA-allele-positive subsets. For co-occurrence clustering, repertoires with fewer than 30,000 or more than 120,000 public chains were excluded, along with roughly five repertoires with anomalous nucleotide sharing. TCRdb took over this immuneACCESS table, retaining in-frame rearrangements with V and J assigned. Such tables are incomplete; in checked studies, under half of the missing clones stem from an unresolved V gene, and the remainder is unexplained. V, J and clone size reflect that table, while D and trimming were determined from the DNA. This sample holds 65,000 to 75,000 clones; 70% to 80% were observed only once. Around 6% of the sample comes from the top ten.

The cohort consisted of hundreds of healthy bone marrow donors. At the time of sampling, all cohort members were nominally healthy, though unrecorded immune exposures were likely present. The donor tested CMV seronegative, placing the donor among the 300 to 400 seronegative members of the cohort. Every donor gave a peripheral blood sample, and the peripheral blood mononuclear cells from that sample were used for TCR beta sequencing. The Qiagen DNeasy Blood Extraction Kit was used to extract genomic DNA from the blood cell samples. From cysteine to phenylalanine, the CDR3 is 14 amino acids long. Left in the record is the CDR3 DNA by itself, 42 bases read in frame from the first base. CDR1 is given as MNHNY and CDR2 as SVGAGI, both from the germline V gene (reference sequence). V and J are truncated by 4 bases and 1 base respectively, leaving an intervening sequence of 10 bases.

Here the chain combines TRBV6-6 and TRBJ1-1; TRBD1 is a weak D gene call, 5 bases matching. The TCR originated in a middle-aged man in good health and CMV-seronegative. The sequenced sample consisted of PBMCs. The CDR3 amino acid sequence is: CASSSSGGNTEAFF. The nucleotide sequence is TGTGCCAGCAGTTCCTCGGGGGGGAACACTGAAGCTTTCTTT.